Listed here is a single TCR beta chain. Its antigen remains unidentified. No much larger clonotype is one base removed from it; base qualities were not supplied. This sample was included in a study of cytomegalovirus exposure and HLA in healthy donors (dated by TCRdb to about 2017). With respect to the entire study: According to a later analysis, the approximately 120 validation repertoires were produced on the same platform as the 600 to 850 repertoires of the first cohort. The study aimed to test whether cataloging public T cell receptors could reveal signatures of past pathogen exposure. A separate validation cohort of 100 to 150 different subjects was used in addition to the approximately 700-subject first cohort. High-throughput TCR immunosequencing, statistical association of individual TCRs with disease status, and machine learning were combined to predict cytomegalovirus infection status.

The protocol used for the library was the immunoSEQ multiplex PCR assay. The study's processing was this. A statistical classification framework was developed to diagnose cytomegalovirus status using the catalog of TCR beta chain sequences. TCRdb holds this immuneACCESS table with in-frame rearrangements only. Some clones are missing; in checked studies, unresolved V genes explain under half, and the rest has no known cause. V and J calls and clone size follow that table, whereas D and trimming were derived from the DNA. The sample includes around 300,000 clones, with more than 75% observed a single time. The ten largest make up about 0.9% of the sample. The germline V gene gives CDR1 as SGHTA and CDR2 as FQGNSA. There are 14 amino acids in the CDR3, from cysteine to phenylalanine inclusive. This entry keeps only the CDR3 DNA: 42 bases, framed from base 1. V was cut back by 3 bases and J by 7 bases, leaving a gap of 13 bases between them.

The donors belonged to the validation cohort of around 120 subjects, which was separate from the roughly 700-subject first cohort. General findings and caveats noted by the study authors: In vitro tests confirmed that a few of the cytomegalovirus-associated TCR beta chains recognize cytomegalovirus antigens. A total of 150 to 200 TCR beta chains were listed by the study as associated with cytomegalovirus. Cytomegalovirus status was reported to be diagnosed by the classifier with high specificity and sensitivity in both the original and validation cohorts. It was suggested by the authors that the approach could potentially be generalized to other disease states and immunological phenotypes. All 120 or so repertoires were used to score co-occurrence in the validation cohort in a later analysis, because that analysis had no HLA typing for the cohort. Most TCR sequences were seen in very few donors, while some public TCRs were found in many individuals. Subsequent analysis determined that TCRs grouped into clusters in the first cohort also showed a tendency toward co-occurrence across the roughly 110 validation repertoires, and 94% of cluster scores exceeded 0.

This receptor was obtained from a woman under 30 in good health and CMV-seronegative. The specimen sequenced was PBMCs. The rearranged segments are TRBV7-2 and TRBJ1-5; TRBD1 is a possible D gene, resting on 5 matching bases. The CDR3 is CASSFSGVGQPQHF. The DNA sequence is as follows: TGTGCCAGCAGCTTCTCGGGGGTGGGACAGCCCCAGCATTTT.